Listed here are 22 T cell receptor beta chains from one sample, sequenced in a study of patients and donors after allogeneic stem cell transplantation. TCRdb called the RT-PCR reads again in MiXCR, with one record for every CDR3 protein. The data hold about a million distinct CDR3 sequences, with approximately 18% observed a single time. Sample: blood, either unsorted or a sorted T cell fraction (not recorded which). Every receptor here comes from a human donor who was either an allogeneic HSCT recipient or a stem cell or donor lymphocyte infusion donor (not recorded which). It is not recorded whose cells these are; they may come from a transplant donor.

The chain links TRBV5-6 to TRBJ1-1; no definite D call. Trimming removed 6 bases from V and 1 base from J, with 13 bases in between. The germline gives CDR1 SGHDT, CDR2 YYEEEE. CDR3 length equals 14 residues. The CDR3 spells CASTLLDSNTEAFF. In DNA, the CDR3 is TGTGCCAGCACCCTGTTAGATTCGAACACTGAAGCTTTCTTT.

This rearrangement joins TRBV4-1 to TRBJ2-7; maybe TRBD2 (7 bases). Germline CDR1 is MGHRA and CDR2 is YSYEKL. V dropped 1 base and J dropped 2 bases, with 12 bases sitting between them. The length of the CDR3 is 15 residues. The CDR3 region is CASSQAGGRTYEQYF. The CDR3 nucleotides read TGCGCCAGCAGCCAAGCGGGGGGCCGCACCTACGAGCAGTACTTC.

J is TRBJ1-1 and V is TRBV5-6; a possible D gene is TRBD1 (6 bases). With 4 bases removed from V and 1 base from J, the gap between germline ends came to 14 bases. There are 15 residues in the CDR3. The germline V gene has CDR1 SGHDT and CDR2 YYEEEE. As DNA, the CDR3 is TGTGCCAGCAGCGCCGGAACGGGGGCGAACACTGAAGCTTTCTTT. Encoded protein: CASSAGTGANTEAFF.

This clonotype was seen ten or more times. This sequence joins TRBV20-1 and TRBJ1-1; D gene ambiguous. V was cut by 2 bases and J by 5 bases, with 12 bases left in between. This CDR3 has 13 amino acids. Germline loops: CDR1 DFQATT, CDR2 SNEGSKA (reference sequence). Here the CDR3 reads CSARRGRGTEAFF. The CDR3 coding sequence is TGCAGTGCTAGACGAGGCCGAGGGACTGAAGCTTTCTTT.

The chain employs TRBV12-3 or TRBV12-4 and TRBJ2-7, with D possibly TRBD1 on 7 matching bases. V was trimmed by 5 bases and J by 3 bases, leaving 17 bases between them. The CDR3 spans 15 residues. CDR3 in amino acids: CASSQDGGGLYEQYF. The CDR3 DNA follows: TGTGCCAGCAGTCAAGACGGAGGGGGCCTCTACGAGCAGTACTTC.

The chain links TRBV2 to TRBJ1-1; D might be TRBD1 (5 bases). Germline V gives CDR1 SNHLY, CDR2 FYNNEI. This CDR3 has 13 amino acids. The V and J ends lost 6 bases and 7 bases respectively, with 15 bases between them. The CDR3 DNA is TGTGCCAGCAGCGAGGGGAGGTTGGGTGAAGCTTTCTTT. This translates into CASSEGRLGEAFF.

V usage is TRBV7-2 and J usage is TRBJ2-5; tentative D call: TRBD1 (5 bases). Germline assignment: CDR1 SGHTA and CDR2 FQGNSA. V lost 7 bases and J 2 bases, leaving 14 bases between the germline ends. The CDR3 is 14 amino acids. CDR3 in amino acids: CASTTRQIQETQYF. The CDR3 bases are TGTGCCAGCACCACAAGACAGATACAAGAGACCCAGTACTTC.

This clonotype showed up just a few times. This sequence joins TRBV18 and TRBJ2-3; perhaps TRBD1 as D (6 bases). Germline CDR1 is KGHSH and CDR2 is LQKENI. The ends were cut back, 1 base at V and 1 base at J, with 9 bases in the middle. The CDR3 is made up of 15 amino acids. The CDR3 coding sequence is TGTGCCAGCTCACCACGGGGGCTTGGCACAGATACGCAGTATTTT. Its protein product is CASSPRGLGTDTQYF.

In its sample, this clonotype was seen a few times. The chain couples TRBV20-1 to TRBJ2-1, with 9 bases identical to TRBD1. This CDR3 has 16 residues. CDR1 and CDR2 (germline): DFQATT, SNEGSKA (reference sequence). Trimming at V came to 6 bases and at J to 4 bases, leaving 13 bases not matched to a gene. The CDR3 DNA reads TGCAGTGCACCAACCCGACAGGGGGAAAGGTACAATGAGCAGTTCTTC. Encoded protein: CSAPTRQGERYNEQFF.

This clonotype has a handful of counts. DNA for the CDR3: TGCGCCAGCAGCCAAGAAGGTTTATCCTATGGCTACACCTTC. Amino acid sequence: CASSQEGLSYGYTF. The chain has TRBV4-3 and TRBJ1-2; the D is unclear. CDR1 and CDR2 from the germline V gene are LGHNA and YSLEER. Trimming removed 0 bases from V and 4 bases from J, with 9 bases in between. The length of the CDR3 is 14 residues.

The CDR3 is CASSHLPGGNQPQHF. The CDR3 region has the DNA TGTGCCAGCAGCCACTTGCCAGGGGGGAATCAGCCCCAGCATTTT. The chain has TRBV4-2 and TRBJ1-5, with 7 bases matching TRBD1. With 3 bases clipped from V and 4 bases from J, the junction kept 6 bases outside the gene matches. Germline V CDR1 and CDR2: LGHNA, YNFKEQ. CDR3 length: 15 residues.

The chain uses TRBV7-9 and TRBJ2-7, with a possible D match to TRBD2 (7 bases). CDR1 SEHNR and CDR2 FQNEAQ come from the germline V gene (reference sequence). The CDR3 spans 16 residues. V was cut by 5 bases and J by 0 bases, with 17 bases left in between. Written as DNA, the CDR3 is TGTGCCAGCAGCCCGAGGGGAGGGGGGCTCTCCTACGAGCAGTACTTC. Protein sequence: CASSPRGGGLSYEQYF.

This clonotype was observed once. The chain carries TRBV20-1 and TRBJ2-1; D not certain. Germline assignment: CDR1 DFQATT and CDR2 SNEGSKA (reference sequence). The germline V and J ends were trimmed by 5 bases and 2 bases, with 16 bases remaining between them. The CDR3 runs to 15 residues. CDR3 region: CSAPTAVLPYNEQFF. CDR3 DNA: TGCAGTGCTCCCACAGCCGTCCTACCCTACAATGAGCAGTTCTTC.

This clonotype showed up many times. V gene TRBV4-1 combines with J gene TRBJ1-3; D is uncertain. The V end was cut by 0 bases, the J end by 0 bases, with 6 bases between. The CDR3 spans 15 residues. Germline V gives CDR1 MGHRA, CDR2 YSYEKL. This chain's CDR3 is CASSQDRGSGNTIYF. The DNA of the CDR3 is TGCGCCAGCAGCCAAGATCGTGGCTCTGGAAACACCATATATTTT.

This clonotype has just a few counts. CDR3 sequence: CSAAVPRLAGAGTQYF. The CDR3 DNA sequence: TGCAGTGCGGCCGTCCCCCGACTAGCGGGTGCGGGTACGCAGTATTTT. The chain couples TRBV20-1 to TRBJ2-3; 10 nucleotides align to TRBD2. Germline V gives CDR1 DFQATT, CDR2 SNEGSKA (reference sequence). The CDR3 covers 16 residues. V was pared by 6 bases and J by 8 bases, with 17 bases of the junction left unmatched.

The chain uses TRBV3-1 and TRBJ2-7; 10 bases agree with TRBD1. Looked up from germline, CDR1 is LGHDT and CDR2 is YNNKEL (reference sequence). Trimming at V came to 4 bases and at J to 2 bases, leaving 5 bases not matched to a gene. The CDR3 has 15 residues. CDR3 residues: CASSRGTGDAYEQYF. CDR3 nucleotides: TGTGCCAGCAGCCGCGGGACAGGGGACGCCTACGAGCAGTACTTC.

This clonotype turned up a few times. The CDR3 region is CASSPDGLSYEQYF. For the CDR3, the DNA is TGTGCCAGCAGCCCGGACGGACTGTCCTACGAGCAGTACTTC. V usage is TRBV11-3 and J usage is TRBJ2-7; perhaps TRBD2 as D (5 bases). This CDR3 region has 14 residues. V shed 5 bases and J shed 1 base, with 12 bases lying between them. Per the germline V gene, CDR1 is SGHNT and CDR2 is YENEEA.

This clonotype was detected a few times. The chain has TRBV20-1 and TRBJ1-1; D is unresolved. Trimming cost V 4 bases and J 4 bases, with 16 bases left between them. Germline CDR1 reads DFQATT; CDR2 reads SNEGSKA (reference sequence). CDR3 length equals 14 residues. CDR3 protein: CSAKAARGATEAFF. In DNA, the CDR3 is TGCAGTGCTAAGGCCGCTAGAGGTGCCACTGAAGCTTTCTTT.

The chain employs TRBV12-3 or TRBV12-4 and TRBJ2-7; 7 bases agree with TRBD2. The CDR3 has 14 amino acids. J was trimmed by 7 bases and V by 5 bases; bases with no gene match: 11. The CDR3 spells CASSTLAGRGEQYF. CDR3 nucleotide sequence: TGTGCCAGCAGTACCTTGGCAGGGCGGGGGGAGCAGTACTTC.

The rearrangement links TRBV5-1 to TRBJ2-7, with 12 bases identical to TRBD2. The CDR3 has 16 residues. The junction had 5 bases not matched to a gene; V was cut back by 4 bases and J by 0 bases. Germline V lookup: CDR1 SGHRS, CDR2 YFSETQ. The CDR3 loop reads CASSPTSGGISYEQYF. Written as DNA, the CDR3 is TGCGCCAGCAGCCCTACTAGCGGGGGGATCTCCTACGAGCAGTACTTC.

This clonotype was seen only a few times. The chain joins TRBV7-2 to TRBJ1-1; the D is unclear. Germline-derived CDR1 and CDR2 are SGHTA and FQGNSA. The V end was cut by 3 bases, the J end by 1 base, with 12 bases between. The CDR3 contains 15 residues. CDR3 in DNA: TGTGCCAGCAGCTTCAAAGGCCTGGGGAACACTGAAGCTTTCTTT. Protein product: CASSFKGLGNTEAFF.

The CDR3, as DNA: TGCAGTGCTTCGGGATCACAGGGCTCTTCCTATGGCTACACCTTC. It specifies CSASGSQGSSYGYTF. This chain joins TRBV20-1 and TRBJ1-2; a possible D gene is TRBD1 (6 bases). The CDR3 contains 15 residues. The ends were cut back, 5 bases at V and 4 bases at J, with 20 bases in the middle. CDR1 is DFQATT, CDR2 SNEGSKA, per germline (reference sequence).